Shown below are 17 T cell receptor beta chains from a single sample sequenced in a study of metastatic and nonmetastatic thyroid tumors. There were no patients who had received any treatment before thyroid surgery. TCRdb reprocessed the PCR reads using MiXCR. The sample lists under 25,000 clones, less than 15% seen once, with 17% in the top ten. Sequencing input: blood. The source is a female donor with papillary thyroid cancer or a benign thyroid nodule (not recorded which). Some clones in this sample may be carry-over from other donors' samples.

This clone was seen only a few times. Just one base apart from a much larger clone, this may be a read error. V and J are TRBV12-3 or TRBV12-4 and TRBJ2-2; tentatively, D is TRBD1 (6 bases). The V gene lost 6 bases and the J gene lost 7 bases, with 15 bases spanning the gap. This CDR3 has 14 residues. The CDR3 region is CASSQTGSIGELFF. CDR3 coding DNA: TGTGCCAGCAGCCAGACAGGTTCCATCGGGGAGCTGTTTTTT.

In its sample, this clone was seen many times. The chain is built from TRBV3-1 and TRBJ1-3; D is ambiguous. V was shortened by 2 bases and J by 8 bases, with 10 bases between the two germline ends. In germline, CDR1 is LGHDT, CDR2 YNNKEL (reference sequence). The CDR3 covers 13 residues. CDR3 protein: CASSQFPDHTIYF. The CDR3 nucleotides read TGTGCCAGCAGCCAATTCCCTGATCACACCATATATTTT.

This chain uses TRBV20-1 with TRBJ2-1; D may match TRBD1 or TRBD2 (5 bases each). V lost 5 bases and J lost 7, with 15 bases in between. Looked up from germline, CDR1 is DFQATT and CDR2 is SNEGSKA (reference sequence). This CDR3 contains 13 residues. DNA for the CDR3: TGCAGTGCTCGCCTTTTTTGGGGGAATGAGCAGTTCTTC. Translated: CSARLFWGNEQFF.

Ten or more counts support this clone. J is TRBJ2-3 and V is TRBV10-3; 16 bases are shared with TRBD2. Germline CDR1 and CDR2: ENHRY and SYGVKD. J gave up 7 bases and V 1 base, and 5 bases lay outside the gene matches. This CDR3 is built from 17 residues. The chain's CDR3 is CAISEWGLAGGPNTQYF. CDR3 nucleotides: TGTGCCATCAGTGAGTGGGGACTAGCGGGAGGGCCAAATACGCAGTATTTT.

This clone is termed medium-sized. The chain combines TRBV12-3 or TRBV12-4 with TRBJ2-7, with 10 bases fitting TRBD2. The trim removed 5 bases at V and 6 bases at J, leaving 7 bases unmatched. The CDR3 has 14 amino acids. Here the CDR3 DNA reads TGTGCCAGCAGTCCACGTGTAGCGGGAGGCGAGCAGTACTTC. As protein: CASSPRVAGGEQYF.

This clone was seen at least ten times. The chain combines TRBV19 with TRBJ2-1; the D call may be TRBD1 or TRBD2 (5 bases each). CDR1 LNHDA and CDR2 SQIVND come from the germline V gene (reference sequence). CDR3 size: 14 residues. V lost 3 bases, J lost 4 bases, and 10 bases lay in between. Here the CDR3 reads CASSIPGPYNEQFF. The CDR3 DNA sequence: TGTGCCAGTAGTATTCCGGGACCTTACAATGAGCAGTTCTTC.

This clone was observed at least ten times. The J gene is TRBJ2-7, the V gene TRBV6-6, with D maybe TRBD1 (5 bases). The CDR3 covers 16 residues. The V gene's germline CDR1 is MNHNY and CDR2 SVGAGI (reference sequence). V gave up 3 bases and J gave up 0 bases, with 15 bases separating them. DNA of the CDR3: TGTGCCAGCAGTTATGGCGACAGTCTTCTCTCCTACGAGCAGTACTTC. This codes for CASSYGDSLLSYEQYF.

The rearrangement links TRBV5-1 to TRBJ2-7; D is uncertain. The J call may be incorrect, as the DNA end agrees better with TRBJ2-1. This CDR3 has 13 amino acids. Germline assignment: CDR1 SGHRS and CDR2 YFSETQ. CDR3: CASSLNRDNEQFF. CDR3 nucleotide sequence: TGCGCCAGCAGCTTGAACCGGGACAATGAGCAGTTCTTC.

This clone was counted ten times or more. V usage is TRBV27 and J usage is TRBJ2-7; TRBD2 aligns across 8 bases. Germline values: CDR1 MNHEY, CDR2 SMNVEV (reference sequence). This CDR3 comprises 14 residues. With V trimmed by 5 bases and J by 1 base, 4 bases remained unmatched. The CDR3, as DNA: TGTGCCAGCAGTCTTAGCGGGACTTCCTACGAGCAGTACTTC. It encodes CASSLSGTSYEQYF.

This clone has at least ten counts. The chain carries TRBV18 and TRBJ1-2; D remains unclear. The CDR3 has 13 amino acids. Trimming pared 3 bases from V and 8 bases from J, leaving 13 bases between. Per germline, CDR1 KGHSH and CDR2 LQKENI. The CDR3 nucleotides are TGTGCCAGCTCACCCCCCTCGGCGGGCGGCTACACCTTC. It specifies CASSPPSAGGYTF. Supplemented by reference TRBV18 and TRBJ1-2, the full variable domain reads NAGVMQNPRHLVRRRGQEARLRCSPMKGHSHVYWYRQLPEEGLKFMVYLQKENIIDESGMPKERFSAEFPKEGPSILRIQQVVRGDSAAYFCASSPPSAGGYTFGSGTRLTVV.

Here the CDR3 reads CAWSAGGASPLHF. The DNA for the CDR3 is TGTGCCTGGAGTGCCGGCGGGGCCTCACCCCTCCACTTT. This sequence joins TRBV30 and TRBJ1-6, with D maybe TRBD1 (5 bases). Trimming removed 1 base from V and 10 bases from J, with 11 bases in between. The CDR3 covers 13 residues. Germline loops: CDR1 GTSNPN, CDR2 SVGIG (reference sequence). The full variable domain, in which reference TRBV30 and TRBJ1-6 provide the parts outside the CDR3, is SQTIHQWPATLVQPVGSPLSLECTVEGTSNPNLYWYRQAAGRGLQLLFYSVGIGQISSEVPQNLSASRPQDRQFILSSKKLLLSDSGFYLCAWSAGGASPLHFGNGTRLTVT.

This clone occurred many times. This chain links TRBV30 with TRBJ2-3; D uncertain. This CDR3 has 12 residues. Germline V gene sequence: CDR1 GTSNPN, CDR2 SVGIG (reference sequence). V was pared by 3 bases and J by 0 bases, with 4 bases between. The CDR3 protein is CAWSTSTDTQYF. DNA for the CDR3: TGTGCCTGGAGCACAAGCACAGATACGCAGTATTTT.

The rearrangement uses TRBV11-2 and TRBJ2-2; 7 bases are shared with TRBD2. The germline V gene encodes CDR1 SGHAT and CDR2 FQNNGV. The ends lost 3 bases at V and 0 bases at J; junction bases unmatched: 4. This CDR3 has 16 amino acids. The CDR3 region has the DNA TGTGCCAGCAGCTTCCCTAGCGGCGCGAACACCGGGGAGCTGTTTTTT. Encoded protein: CASSFPSGANTGELFF. The full variable domain, rest sourced from reference TRBV11-2 and TRBJ2-2, is EAGVAQSPRYKIIEKRQSVAFWCNPISGHATLYWYQQILGQGPKLLIQFQNNGVVDDSQLPKDRFSAERLKGVDSTLKIQPAKLEDSAVYLCASSFPSGANTGELFFGEGSRLTVL.

In its sample, this clone was seen many times. The gene calls are TRBV18 and TRBJ1-5; unclear D gene. The CDR3 runs 13 residues. The germline CDR1 and CDR2 sequences are KGHSH and LQKENI. The ends were cut back, 4 bases at V and 7 bases at J, with 11 bases in the middle. The CDR3 loop reads CASSQGELQPQHF. The DNA of the CDR3 is TGTGCCAGCTCACAGGGAGAGCTCCAGCCCCAGCATTTT.

The table lists this clone with many counts. The rearrangement joins TRBV9 to TRBJ1-2; 8 bases align to TRBD1. CDR3 length: 14 residues. Germline-derived CDR1 and CDR2 are SGDLS and YYNGEE. The junction had 2 bases not matched to a gene; V was cut back by 0 bases and J by 4 bases. This CDR3 is CASSVDRGTYGYTF. In DNA, the CDR3 is TGTGCCAGCAGCGTAGACAGGGGGACCTATGGCTACACCTTC. Full variable domain (remainder filled in from reference TRBV9 and TRBJ1-2): DSGVTQTPKHLITATGQRVTLRCSPRSGDLSVYWYQQSLDQGLQFLIQYYNGEERAKGNILERFSAQQFPDLHSELNLSSLELGDSALYFCASSVDRGTYGYTFGSGTRLTVV.

This clone was detected many times. The rearrangement links TRBV3-1 to TRBJ2-1; 10 nucleotides line up with TRBD2. This CDR3 has 16 residues. With 2 bases clipped from V and 9 bases from J, the junction kept 10 bases outside the gene matches. Germline V gene data show CDR1 as LGHDT and CDR2 as YNNKEL (reference sequence). This CDR3 is CASSQFTSGISSEQFF. For the CDR3, the DNA is TGTGCCAGCAGCCAATTTACTAGCGGGATTTCTAGTGAGCAGTTCTTC.

In its sample, this clone was seen many times. The chain joins TRBV6-1 to TRBJ2-3, with D possibly matching TRBD1 (6 bases). CDR1 MNHNS and CDR2 SASEGT come from the germline V gene. The germline V and J ends were trimmed by 9 bases and 1 base, with 17 bases remaining between them. The CDR3 is 15 residues long. This CDR3 is CASGKGQMCTDTQYF. CDR3 DNA sequence: TGTGCCAGTGGAAAAGGACAGATGTGCACAGATACGCAGTATTTT.